The 18 T cell receptor beta chains listed next were all sequenced from one sample in a study of T cells in Graves' hyperthyroidism and ophthalmopathy. TCR beta CDR3 sequences were amplified from RNA transcripts. In the first-round RT-PCR of the TCR CDR3, the HTBI primer set was used. TCRdb reanalysed the multiplex PCR reads using MiXCR and keeps one entry per CDR3 protein. Altogether hundreds of thousands of distinct CDR3 sequences are present, approximately 14% being singletons, with the ten largest covering 13% to 15%. The sample was blood. These receptor sequences come from a woman younger than 30 with Graves' hyperthyroidism.

This clonotype was detected ten times or more. The chain has TRBV7-2 and TRBJ1-2; D uncertain. V dropped 5 bases and J dropped 0 bases, with 10 bases sitting between them. Per germline, CDR1 SGHTA and CDR2 FQGNSA. CDR3 length: 14 residues. The CDR3 DNA reads as TGTGCCAGCAGCCTACGACGGACTAACTATGGCTACACCTTC. It specifies CASSLRRTNYGYTF.

This clonotype was seen many times. The chain joins TRBV5-1 to TRBJ1-5; 10 bases map to TRBD1. The CDR3 totals 18 residues. The J segment lost 7 bases and the V segment lost 6 bases, leaving 19 bases of the junction unmatched. Germline assignment: CDR1 SGHRS and CDR2 YFSETQ. CDR3 protein: CASNPGDRGRSLRQPQHF. Written as DNA, the CDR3 is TGCGCCAGCAACCCCGGTGACAGGGGGCGTTCATTAAGGCAGCCCCAGCATTTT. Together with reference TRBV5-1 and TRBJ1-5, the CDR3 gives the full variable domain: KAGVTQTPRYLIKTRGQQVTLSCSPISGHRSVSWYQQTPGQGLQFLFEYFSETQRNKGNFPGRFSGRQFSNSRSEMNVSTLELGDSALYLCASNPGDRGRSLRQPQHFGDGTRLSIL.

This clonotype was picked up many times. This chain joins TRBV28 and TRBJ1-2, with no clear D. This CDR3 comprises 15 residues. Germline values: CDR1 MDHEN, CDR2 SYDVKM. Trimming stripped 4 bases from V and 5 bases from J, with 17 bases between. The CDR3 protein is CASSSSSSGHYGYTF. The CDR3 nucleotides read TGTGCCAGCAGTTCCAGCTCGAGTGGGCATTATGGCTACACCTTC.

This clonotype was seen ten or more times. The J gene is TRBJ1-2, the V gene TRBV20-1, with 8 bases that match TRBD1. Germline V gene lookup returns CDR1 DFQATT and CDR2 SNEGSKA (reference sequence). This CDR3 has 18 residues. Trimming removed 0 bases from V and 2 bases from J; junction bases left unmatched: 14. CDR3 region: CSAREPGTGGRGNYGYTF. The CDR3 coding sequence is TGCAGTGCTAGAGAGCCCGGGACAGGAGGTAGAGGGAACTATGGCTACACCTTC.

The sample holds many counts of this clonotype. The chain joins TRBV20-1 to TRBJ2-1; 14 bases map to TRBD2. This CDR3 is 17 amino acids long. J was trimmed by 0 bases and V by 1 base; bases with no gene match: 2. Germline V gives CDR1 DFQATT, CDR2 SNEGSKA (reference sequence). CDR3: CSARAGTSGSSYNEQFF. The CDR3 region has the DNA TGCAGTGCTAGAGCAGGGACTAGCGGGAGCTCCTACAATGAGCAGTTCTTC.

CDR3 nucleotide sequence: TGTGCCAGTAGTATCCGGGACAGGAAAGGCTATGGCTACACCTTC. This gives the protein CASSIRDRKGYGYTF. V is TRBV19 and J is TRBJ1-2, with 8 nucleotides matching TRBD1. There are 15 residues in the CDR3. V lost 3 bases to trimming and J lost 4 bases; unmatched junction nucleotides: 7. From germline, CDR1 is LNHDA and CDR2 SQIVND (reference sequence).

This clonotype was recorded at least ten times. Germline and junction disagree at one end, which may indicate a read error. The V call is TRBV12-3 or TRBV12-4, the J call TRBJ2-3; no clear D. The length of the CDR3 is 11 residues. The CDR3 protein is CASSLTDTQYF. CDR3 DNA sequence: TGCGCCAGCAGCTTGACAGATACGCAGTATTTT.

There are many counts of this clonotype. The chain's CDR3 is CASSDHRGLTTEAFF. As DNA, the CDR3 is TGTGCCAGCAGTGACCATCGGGGTCTGACCACTGAAGCTTTCTTT. The chain recombines TRBV2 with TRBJ1-1; no clear D gene. Between the trimmed V and J ends, which lost 3 bases and 4 bases, there was a span of 15 bases. This CDR3 is built from 15 residues. Germline V CDR1 and CDR2: SNHLY, FYNNEI.

Many counts were recorded for this clonotype. The V call is TRBV29-1, the J call TRBJ2-5; the match to TRBD1 covers 10 bases. The CDR3 is 15 amino acids. With 6 bases clipped from V and 5 bases from J, the junction kept 12 bases outside the gene matches. CDR1 is SQVTM and CDR2 is ANQGSEA in the germline V gene. The CDR3 region is CSVGPRQGARETQYF. The DNA of the CDR3 is TGCAGCGTCGGACCACGACAGGGGGCAAGGGAGACCCAGTACTTC. Full variable domain (outside the CDR3, taken from reference TRBV29-1 and TRBJ2-5): SAVISQKPSRDICQRGTSLTIQCQVDSQVTMMFWYRQQPGQSLTLIATANQGSEATYESGFVIDKFPISRPNLTFSTLTVSNMSPEDSSIYLCSVGPRQGARETQYFGPGTRLLVL.

This chain uses TRBV4-3 with TRBJ2-5; TRBD1 or TRBD2 may be the D gene (6 bases each). The CDR3 contains 18 residues. V lost 1 base and J lost 4, with 22 bases in between. Per germline, CDR1 LGHNA and CDR2 YSLEER. CDR3 in DNA: TGCGCCAGCAGCCAAGGCCTGGGAGCAGGGGAGGCAGGAGAGACCCAGTACTTC. Translating gives CASSQGLGAGEAGETQYF.

This clonotype was counted at least ten times. An end of the junction differs from the germline gene, which may be a read error. The chain has TRBV28 and TRBJ1-2; 9 nucleotides align to TRBD1. The germline V gene encodes CDR1 MDHEN and CDR2 SYDVKM. This CDR3 comprises 13 residues. The CDR3 spells CASTLGTGNGYTF. The DNA for the CDR3 is TGTGCCAGCACTTTAGGGACAGGGAATGGCTACACCTTC.

The gene calls are TRBV3-1 and TRBJ2-4; D not certain. Germline CDR1 LGHDT, CDR2 YNNKEL (reference sequence). V was trimmed by 3 bases and J by 0 bases, leaving 12 bases between them. The CDR3 sequence is 16 residues long. The chain's CDR3 is CASSHRRGLAKNIQYF. The CDR3 nucleotides are TGTGCCAGCAGCCATCGCCGCGGATTAGCCAAAAACATTCAGTACTTC. Full variable domain (rest looked up from reference TRBV3-1 and TRBJ2-4): DTAVSQTPKYLVTQMGNDKSIKCEQNLGHDTMYWYKQDSKKFLKIMFSYNNKELIINETVPNRFSPKSPDKAHLNLHINSLELGDSAVYFCASSHRRGLAKNIQYFGAGTRLSVL.

This clonotype was observed at least ten times. V gene TRBV11-2 combines with J gene TRBJ2-3; possible D gene TRBD1, 5 bases. Germline lookup yields CDR1 SGHAT and CDR2 FQNNGV. V was shortened by 3 bases and J by 1 base, with 8 bases between the two germline ends. The CDR3 has 14 residues. The CDR3 is CASSFVQGTDTQYF. CDR3 bases: TGTGCCAGCAGCTTTGTACAGGGCACAGATACGCAGTATTTT. The entire variable domain, with the rest obtained from reference TRBV11-2 and TRBJ2-3, is as follows: EAGVAQSPRYKIIEKRQSVAFWCNPISGHATLYWYQQILGQGPKLLIQFQNNGVVDDSQLPKDRFSAERLKGVDSTLKIQPAKLEDSAVYLCASSFVQGTDTQYFGPGTRLTVL.

This clonotype was detected ten times or more. The chain combines TRBV28 with TRBJ2-1; 10 bases agree with TRBD2. The V segment lost 7 bases and the J segment 0 bases; nucleotides outside the gene matches: 9. The CDR3 is made up of 17 amino acids. Germline CDR1 MDHEN, CDR2 SYDVKM. The CDR3 region is CASTLPSGGSSYNEQFF. CDR3 coding DNA: TGTGCCAGCACCTTGCCTAGCGGGGGAAGCTCCTACAATGAGCAGTTCTTC.

The chain uses TRBV20-1 and TRBJ2-3; no clear D. V lost 3 bases and J lost 4, with 11 bases in between. The CDR3 length is 13 residues. In germline, CDR1 is DFQATT, CDR2 SNEGSKA (reference sequence). CDR3 residues: CSASSFSPDTQYF. The CDR3, as DNA: TGCAGTGCTAGTTCGTTCTCCCCAGATACGCAGTATTTT.

This clonotype was detected many times. The V and J genes are TRBV5-1 and TRBJ1-1; TRBD1 aligns across 7 bases. Germline V gene data show CDR1 as SGHRS and CDR2 as YFSETQ. J lost 2 bases, V lost 1 base, and 11 bases had no gene match. This CDR3 contains 17 residues. CDR3 in DNA: TGCGCCAGCAGCTTGTCGGGACAGCTCAATAGAAACACTGAAGCTTTCTTT. It specifies CASSLSGQLNRNTEAFF. The full variable domain, in which reference TRBV5-1 and TRBJ1-1 provide the parts outside the CDR3, is KAGVTQTPRYLIKTRGQQVTLSCSPISGHRSVSWYQQTPGQGLQFLFEYFSETQRNKGNFPGRFSGRQFSNSRSEMNVSTLELGDSALYLCASSLSGQLNRNTEAFFGQGTRLTVV.

The chain joins TRBV4-3 to TRBJ2-5; 8 nucleotides align to TRBD1. This CDR3 region has 14 residues. Germline V gives CDR1 LGHNA, CDR2 YSLEER. Trimming took 4 bases from V and 5 from J; bases not matched to a gene: 6. CDR3 sequence: CASSRTGGSETQYF. CDR3 DNA: TGCGCCAGCAGCCGAACAGGGGGGTCCGAGACCCAGTACTTC.

This clonotype was seen a handful of times. The chain links TRBV14 to TRBJ2-3; D is ambiguous. The germline CDR1 and CDR2 sequences are SGHDN and FVKESK. V was shortened by 4 bases and J by 2 bases, with 10 bases between the two germline ends. The CDR3 length is 14 residues. The CDR3 DNA is TGTGCCAGCAGCCTAGATGGCCCCACAGATACGCAGTATTTT. This sequence encodes CASSLDGPTDTQYF.